The present TCR beta chain was sequenced within a study of T-cell reconstitution after alpha-beta-depleted transplantation in children (dated by TCRdb to 2015 to 2016). About the full investigation: Using TCR repertoire profiling, the study quantitatively followed how T-cell immune reconstitution unfolded in children after TCRalphabeta/CD19-depleted allogeneic hematopoietic cell transplantation.

Study-level results and caveats: The high TCRbeta diversity at day 60 in some patients was ascribed to recipient T cells and intrathymic progenitors that had survived conditioning. Over the following months the frequencies of hyperexpanded clones went down, and after one year T-cell counts and TCRbeta diversity were mostly credited to newly produced T cells. About two months after transplant, the apparently early recovery of alphabetaT-cell counts reportedly depended on just several hundred clones that had expanded rapidly and came from non-depleted graft cells.

Libraries were prepared through PCR. Sequencing instrument: Illumina HiSeq 2500. To normalize quantification of the TCRbeta repertoire, the TCR libraries were built with molecular barcoding that relied on unique molecular identifiers. The public reads were reanalyzed by TCRdb: fastp trimming at Q25, MiXCR alignment, in-frame beta chains only. Rows with a matching CDR3 protein are joined into one entry that keeps the most common DNA and genes. Recorded for this sample are 580,000 or so distinct CDR3 sequences; about 23% of them occurred a single time. The leading ten clones occupy roughly an eighth of the sample. The sample's treatment or condition, from its label and the paper: allogeneic hematopoietic cell transplantation with graft depleted of TCRalphabeta T cells and CD19 B cells. The transplant recipients were children given TCRalphabeta/CD19-depleted allogeneic hematopoietic cell grafts. The CDR3 has 11 amino acids, counting the end cysteine and phenylalanine. The read is trimmed to its CDR3 DNA, 33 bases read in frame from base 1. The CDR1 and CDR2 encoded by the germline V gene (reference sequence) are DFQATT and SNEGSKA.

Details on this clonotype: No antigen is known for it. Per-base quality was not reported, and no clone a single base away is much larger than it.

The V and J genes are TRBV20-1 and TRBJ2-3, and TRBD2 matches 7 of the central bases. This sample comprised PBMCs, mostly from graft donor cells, obtained 360 days after TCRalphabeta/CD19-depleted stem cell transplant. This TCR derives from a boy under three years old who had a stem cell transplant for acute myeloid leukemia, so the T cells may come from the graft donor. The CDR3 in this case is CGGGVTDTQYF. The sequence in DNA is TGCGGGGGGGGGGTCACAGATACGCAGTATTTT.